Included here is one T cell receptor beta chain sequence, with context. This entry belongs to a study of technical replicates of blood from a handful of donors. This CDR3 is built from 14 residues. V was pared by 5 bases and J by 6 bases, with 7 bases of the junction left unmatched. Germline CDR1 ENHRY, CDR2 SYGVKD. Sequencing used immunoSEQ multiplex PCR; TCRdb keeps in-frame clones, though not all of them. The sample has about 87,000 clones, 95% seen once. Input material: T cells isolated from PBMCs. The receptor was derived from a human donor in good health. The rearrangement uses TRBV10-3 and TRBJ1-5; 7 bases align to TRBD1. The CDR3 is CAISRDSPAQPQHF. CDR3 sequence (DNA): TGTGCCATCAGTCGGGACAGTCCCGCTCAGCCCCAGCATTTT.